This T cell receptor beta chain is from a study of shared clonotypes between healthy human individuals. General study findings and limits: The diversity represented, both genetic and in exposure history, was limited by few donors. Between several donors, naive CD4 clonotypes were shared at a level of around 4.8%.

This CDR3 comprises 12 residues. V lost 3 bases, J lost 6 bases, and 6 bases lay in between. Germline loops: CDR1 KGHSY, CDR2 FQNENV. This table comes from immunoSEQ multiplex PCR, and its TCRdb copy is limited to in-frame clones, with some not included. This sample has about 1.9 million clones; approximately 92% occur once, and the top ten carry around 1.8%. On this clone: Antigen unknown.

Positively selected for CCR7, the CD45RO-negative cells used as naive CD8 cells excluded terminally differentiated effector memory CD45RA+ cells. The source is a man between 18 and 29 years old in good health. Some clones in this sample may be carry-over from other donors' samples. The genes are TRBV16 and TRBJ2-1, with D perhaps matching TRBD2 (5 bases). Input material: naive CD8+ T cells from PBMCs. DNA for the CDR3: TGTGCCAGCAGCCAGGGGAGCAATGAGCAGTTCTTC. Translated, it gives CASSQGSNEQFF.